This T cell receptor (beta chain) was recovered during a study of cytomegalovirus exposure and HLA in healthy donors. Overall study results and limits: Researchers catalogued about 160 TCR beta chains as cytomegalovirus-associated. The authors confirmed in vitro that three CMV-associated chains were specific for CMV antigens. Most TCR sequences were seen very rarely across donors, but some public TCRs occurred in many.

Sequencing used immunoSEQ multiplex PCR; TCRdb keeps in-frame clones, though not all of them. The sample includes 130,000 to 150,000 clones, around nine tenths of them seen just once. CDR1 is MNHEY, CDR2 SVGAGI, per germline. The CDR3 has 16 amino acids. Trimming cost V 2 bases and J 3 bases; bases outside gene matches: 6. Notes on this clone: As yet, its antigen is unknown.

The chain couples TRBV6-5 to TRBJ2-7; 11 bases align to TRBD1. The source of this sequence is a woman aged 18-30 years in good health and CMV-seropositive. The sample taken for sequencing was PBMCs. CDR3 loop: CASSYRLGTGGYEQYF. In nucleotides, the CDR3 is TGTGCCAGCAGTTACCGACTCGGGACAGGGGGCTACGAGCAGTACTTC.